This T cell receptor (beta chain) was documented in a study of blood T cell repertoires in COVID-19. The CDR3 sequence is 15 residues long. Per germline, CDR1 SGHTA and CDR2 FQGTGA. V gave up 4 bases and J gave up 2 bases, with 12 bases separating them. Per the original data handling: Researchers report that nucleated cell counts were estimated from reference gene primer amplification. Some clones are missing from TCRdb's copy, which holds only in-frame ones; the method was immunoSEQ multiplex PCR. The D gene and trimming were derived from the DNA, and the V and J assignments and clone size from that table. The sample has about 200,000 clones; 80% to 85% are singletons.

The sample taken for sequencing was peripheral blood. The chain has TRBV7-3 and TRBJ2-1; D remains ambiguous. This TCR came from a woman aged 80 or over with COVID-19, enrolled during active disease. The CDR3 DNA reads as TGTGCCAGCAGCTCCGGAGCTCGGGCCTACAATGAGCAGTTCTTC. Amino acids: CASSSGARAYNEQFF.